This passage covers 19 T cell receptor beta chains from one sample sequenced in a study of regulatory T cells in long-lasting Graves disease. As to time point: newly diagnosed GD, antithyroid drugs for less than 3 months. PBMC RNA served as the TCR library source. Building the TCR beta libraries relied on iRepertoire HTBI primers, and CDR3 regions underwent Arm-PCR. MiXCR, run by TCRdb on the multiplex PCR reads, gives a single entry per CDR3 protein. The table records some 450,000 distinct CDR3 sequences, roughly 15% of them present only once. The same data also contributed to another study, on T cells in Graves' hyperthyroidism and ophthalmopathy.

Sequencing used peripheral blood mononuclear cells (PBMCs), obtained at new diagnosis, from a patient treated with antithyroid drugs. The source of these receptors is a woman in her 30s with Graves disease.

The table lists this clonotype with many counts. The V gene is TRBV27, the J gene TRBJ2-1, with D perhaps matching TRBD2 (5 bases). This CDR3 comprises 15 residues. V dropped 2 bases and J dropped 8 bases, with 16 bases sitting between them. Germline-derived CDR1 and CDR2 are MNHEY and SMNVEV (reference sequence). In nucleotides, the CDR3 is TGTGCCAGCAGTTTAAGACCGTGGCTAGCCGATGAGCAGTTCTTC. This codes for CASSLRPWLADEQFF.

This clonotype was detected ten times or more. V is TRBV11-2 and J is TRBJ2-1; 7 bases agree with TRBD2. V trimming: 4 bases; J trimming: 9 bases; junction bases outside the gene matches: 0. There are 11 residues in the CDR3. CDR1 is SGHAT, CDR2 FQNNGV, per germline. CDR3 residues: CASSWGGEQFF. The CDR3 region has the DNA TGTGCCAGCAGCTGGGGGGGTGAGCAGTTCTTC.

This clonotype was observed at least ten times. The V and J genes are TRBV11-2 and TRBJ2-7; 7 bases map to TRBD1. Germline assignment: CDR1 SGHAT and CDR2 FQNNGV. J gave up 4 bases and V 4 bases, and 10 bases lay outside the gene matches. The CDR3 is made up of 15 amino acids. CDR3 coding DNA: TGTGCCAGCAGCTCCCTAGGGGGCGTAAGTTACGAGCAGTACTTC. It is translated as CASSSLGGVSYEQYF.

This clonotype has ten or more counts. The chain couples TRBV18 to TRBJ2-6; unclear D gene. This CDR3 is built from 14 residues. Deletions cut 2 bases from V and 2 bases from J, with 4 bases between. CDR1 and CDR2 from the germline V gene are KGHSH and LQKENI. The CDR3 spells CASSPSTGANVLTF. In nucleotides, the CDR3 is TGTGCCAGCTCACCATCCACTGGGGCCAACGTCCTGACTTTC.

This clonotype was observed at least ten times. This sequence joins TRBV12-3 or TRBV12-4 and TRBJ2-1, with 9 positions matching TRBD2. CDR3 size: 15 residues. V was clipped by 5 bases and J by 0 bases; unmatched bases: 2. The CDR3, as DNA: TGTGCCAGCAGTCCGGGACTAGCCTCCTACAATGAGCAGTTCTTC. This translates into CASSPGLASYNEQFF.

There are many counts of this clonotype. J is TRBJ2-5 and V is TRBV6-5, with 9 bases that match TRBD2. This CDR3 is built from 14 residues. From germline, CDR1 is MNHEY and CDR2 SVGAGI. Losses at the gene ends were 2 bases for V and 5 bases for J; bases not matched to a gene: 3. The CDR3 coding sequence is TGTGCCAGCAGTTACGGCGCGGGGGGGGAGACCCAGTACTTC. Encoded protein: CASSYGAGGETQYF.

This clonotype has a count of ten or more. This rearrangement joins TRBV20-1 to TRBJ2-1, with 16 bases aligning to TRBD2. Germline-derived CDR1 and CDR2 are DFQATT and SNEGSKA (reference sequence). The CDR3 runs 14 residues. V shed 6 bases and J 9 bases; nucleotides not matched to a gene: 5. Here the CDR3 DNA reads TGCAGTGCACCGGGACTAGCGGGAGGGGTTGAGCAGTTCTTC. Translating gives CSAPGLAGGVEQFF.

The table lists this clonotype with many counts. V is TRBV18 and J is TRBJ2-1; D is possibly TRBD2 (6 bases). This CDR3 has 14 residues. Trimming took off 2 bases at V and 5 bases at J, with 10 bases between the two ends. Germline V gives CDR1 KGHSH, CDR2 LQKENI. The chain's CDR3 is CASSPGGANNEQFF. The DNA of the CDR3 is TGTGCCAGCTCACCAGGAGGGGCTAACAATGAGCAGTTCTTC.

This clonotype was detected many times. The CDR3 region has the DNA TGTGCCAGCAGCCTTAGCCATAGCGGCTACGAGCAGTACTTC. Encoded protein: CASSLSHSGYEQYF. V gene TRBV11-2 combines with J gene TRBJ2-7, with D tentatively TRBD2 (6 bases). The CDR3 covers 14 residues. V was clipped by 5 bases and J by 3 bases, with 14 bases between them. Germline CDR1 is SGHAT and CDR2 is FQNNGV.

This clonotype was recorded at least ten times. The chain employs TRBV30 and TRBJ1-5; D perhaps matches TRBD1 (5 bases). This CDR3 spans 14 amino acids. Germline lookup yields CDR1 GTSNPN and CDR2 SVGIG (reference sequence). V lost 0 bases, J lost 5 bases, and 11 bases lay in between. The CDR3 protein is CAWSVGTGHQPQHF. The CDR3 bases are TGTGCCTGGAGTGTAGGGACGGGACATCAGCCCCAGCATTTT.

This clonotype was counted ten times or more. The chain carries TRBV28 and TRBJ1-1; 7 bases are a match to TRBD1. The CDR3 is 16 amino acids. Germline values: CDR1 MDHEN, CDR2 SYDVKM. The junction had 7 bases not matched to a gene; V was cut back by 2 bases and J by 1 base. The CDR3 region is CASSLEETGTNTEAFF. The CDR3 bases are TGTGCCAGCAGTTTAGAGGAGACAGGGACGAACACTGAAGCTTTCTTT.

The chain recombines TRBV5-5 with TRBJ1-5; 8 bases map to TRBD1. The V gene end was trimmed by 4 bases and the J gene end by 1 base; junction bases not matched to a gene: 7. The CDR3 is 16 amino acids. In germline, CDR1 is SGHKS, CDR2 YYEKEE (reference sequence). CDR3 DNA: TGTGCCAGCAGCATATTGACAGGGGACAGCAATCAGCCCCAGCATTTT. This gives the protein CASSILTGDSNQPQHF. Drawing the rest from reference TRBV5-5 and TRBJ1-5, the complete variable domain is DAGVTQSPTHLIKTRGQQVTLRCSPISGHKSVSWYQQVLGQGPQFIFQYYEKEERGRGNFPDRFSARQFPNYSSELNVNALLLGDSALYLCASSILTGDSNQPQHFGDGTRLSIL.

This clonotype showed up just a few times. The chain joins TRBV10-3 to TRBJ1-3; D remains ambiguous. From germline, CDR1 is ENHRY and CDR2 SYGVKD. V gave up 8 bases and J gave up 3 bases, with 8 bases separating them. CDR3 length: 12 amino acids. CDR3 DNA: TGTGCCATCCATGGTGATGGAAACACCATATATTTT. It specifies CAIHGDGNTIYF.

For the CDR3, the DNA is TGTGCCAGCAGCGTAGGGGTAGGTGAGCAGTTCTTC. This sequence encodes CASSVGVGEQFF. This sequence joins TRBV9 and TRBJ2-1; D unclear. Trimming took off 0 bases at V and 9 bases at J, with 7 bases between the two ends. Looked up from germline, CDR1 is SGDLS and CDR2 is YYNGEE. The CDR3 runs 12 residues. The full variable domain, with the rest looked up from reference TRBV9 and TRBJ2-1, is DSGVTQTPKHLITATGQRVTLRCSPRSGDLSVYWYQQSLDQGLQFLIQYYNGEERAKGNILERFSAQQFPDLHSELNLSSLELGDSALYFCASSVGVGEQFFGPGTRLTVL.

This clonotype was seen many times. V and J are TRBV2 and TRBJ1-1; a possible D gene is TRBD1 (6 bases). The CDR3 loop spans 12 amino acids. Germline lookup yields CDR1 SNHLY and CDR2 FYNNEI. The V and J ends lost 8 bases and 7 bases respectively, with 14 bases between them. The CDR3 reads CASSQGTGEAFF. The CDR3 coding sequence is TGTGCCAGCTCACAGGGTACGGGTGAAGCTTTCTTT.

In the case of this clonotype: A much larger clone differs from this one at a single base, so this may be a read error. The rearrangement links TRBV6-5 to TRBJ2-7, with D perhaps being TRBD1 or TRBD2 (5 bases each). The CDR3 is made up of 12 amino acids. Germline assignment: CDR1 MNHEY and CDR2 SVGAGI. The germline V and J ends were trimmed by 8 bases and 7 bases, with 15 bases remaining between them. The CDR3 DNA reads TGTGCCAGCGGTTTTGAGGGGCGAGAGCAGTACTTC. It codes for CASGFEGREQYF.

The genes are TRBV2 and TRBJ2-7, with 10 bases identical to TRBD1. In germline, CDR1 is SNHLY, CDR2 FYNNEI. The CDR3 runs 16 residues. The ends lost 6 bases at V and 5 bases at J; junction bases unmatched: 13. The CDR3 DNA is TGTGCCAGCAGACCGTTGGTGGGACAGGGGTCCCACGAGCAGTACTTC. Protein: CASRPLVGQGSHEQYF.

This clonotype was observed a handful of times. This chain joins TRBV11-2 and TRBJ1-2; D perhaps matches TRBD1 (6 bases). Germline lookup yields CDR1 SGHAT and CDR2 FQNNGV. This CDR3 contains 16 residues. V was shortened by 5 bases and J by 0 bases, with 16 bases between the two germline ends. CDR3 residues: CASSEGGRRANYGYTF. The CDR3 DNA follows: TGTGCCAGCAGCGAGGGGGGGAGGAGAGCTAACTATGGCTACACCTTC.

In its sample, this clonotype was seen once. A read error is possible here, since a much larger clone lies one base away. This chain connects TRBV30 to TRBJ1-6, with unresolved D. There are 12 residues in the CDR3. Germline values: CDR1 GTSNPN, CDR2 SVGIG (reference sequence). The V end was cut by 6 bases, the J end by 5 bases, with 8 bases between. CDR3: CACRTDNSPLHF. CDR3 sequence (DNA): TGTGCCTGCCGGACGGATAATTCACCCCTCCACTTT.